This TCR beta chain was identified in a study of T cells in Graves' hyperthyroidism and ophthalmopathy. Findings and caveats of the study: Researchers found most expanded thyroid clonotypes above 0.001 in blood as well.

This clonotype was observed a few times. Its antigen is as yet unknown. V shed 0 bases, J shed 12 bases, and the junction held 14 bases outside the gene matches. Looked up from germline, CDR1 is SGHKS and CDR2 is YYEKEE (reference sequence). The CDR3 spans 16 residues. The source material, RNA transcripts, was used to amplify TCR beta CDR3 regions. HTBI primers drove first-round RT-PCR of the TCR CDR3. One entry per CDR3 protein, called by TCRdb with MiXCR from the multiplex PCR reads. The sample lists around 290,000 distinct CDR3 sequences, 17% occurring once. Inclusion characteristics of ophthalmopathy patients comprised a Clinical Activity Score of at least 3, a NOSPECS grade of at least 4, and duration under 3 months. Reasons for excluding patients were uncontrolled infection, other autoimmune disease, pregnancy or lactation. Each diagnosis was grounded in clinical symptoms, serum thyroxine and TRAb, thyroid ultrasound, and orbital computed tomography.

Sample: blood. This chain connects TRBV5-5 to TRBJ2-1, with 8 bases that match TRBD2. The origin of this receptor is an older woman with Graves' ophthalmopathy. The CDR3 region is CASSLGGGLGLQGQFF. The CDR3 nucleotides are TGTGCCAGCAGCTTGGGGGGGGGACTAGGGCTCCAAGGGCAGTTCTTC.